This T cell receptor beta chain was sequenced during a study of blood T cell repertoires in COVID-19. This clone was detected ten times or more. Participant-reported clinical history was the basis for cohort assignment. Sequenced by immunoSEQ multiplex PCR; TCRdb stores in-frame clones only, minus some. Of about 190,000 clones listed, approximately 86% are singletons. CDR1 and CDR2 from the germline V gene are MNHNS and SASEGT. The germline V and J ends were trimmed by 3 bases and 2 bases, with 7 bases remaining between them. The length of the CDR3 is 13 residues. This receptor was taken from a middle-aged woman in a cohort exposed to, infected with or recovered from COVID-19 (not recorded which). The sequenced sample was PBMCs or T cells enriched from blood (not recorded which). The V gene is TRBV6-1, the J gene TRBJ1-2; TRBD1 is a possible D gene (6 bases). In DNA, the CDR3 is TGTGCCAGCAGTGATACAGGGAACTATGGCTACACCTTC. Amino acids: CASSDTGNYGYTF.